These 6 T cell receptor beta chains came from one sample sequenced in a study of identical twins. TCRdb called the 5' RACE reads again in MiXCR, with one record for every CDR3 protein. The repertoire has roughly 690,000 distinct CDR3 sequences, 20% to 25% of them found once; the top ten carry 4% to 4.5%. This sample was also put to use in a study of T cells expressing NK-cell markers.

What was sequenced was PBMCs. These TCRs come from a woman younger than 35 in good health.

This clonotype has at least ten counts. The J gene is TRBJ1-2, the V gene TRBV10-3; D unresolved. The V and J ends lost 8 bases and 7 bases respectively, with 14 bases between them. The CDR3 extends over 12 amino acids. In germline, CDR1 is ENHRY, CDR2 SYGVKD. CDR3 sequence: CAILQDTGGYTF. The CDR3 DNA reads TGTGCCATCCTACAAGACACGGGTGGCTACACCTTC.

In its sample, this clonotype was seen a few times. V gene TRBV9 combines with J gene TRBJ2-1; the match to TRBD1 covers 10 bases. Germline V gives CDR1 SGDLS, CDR2 YYNGEE. J lost 3 bases, V lost 3 bases, and 15 bases had no gene match. The CDR3 extends over 19 amino acids. The CDR3 region is CASSGPGEGQGNNYNEQFF. The CDR3 DNA reads as TGTGCCAGCAGCGGACCGGGGGAGGGACAGGGGAATAACTACAATGAGCAGTTCTTC.

This clonotype appeared a few times. The rearrangement links TRBV7-9 to TRBJ1-6; 7 nucleotides agree with TRBD1. With 1 base clipped from V and 5 bases from J, the junction kept 2 bases outside the gene matches. CDR3 length: 15 residues. Germline CDR1 and CDR2: SEHNR and FQNEAQ (reference sequence). The DNA of the CDR3 is TGTGCCAGCAGCTTAGGGGGACAGAATAATTCACCCCTCCACTTT. It codes for CASSLGGQNNSPLHF.

The J gene is TRBJ2-7, the V gene TRBV20-1; D remains ambiguous. Trimming took 3 bases from V and 1 from J, leaving 16 bases between them. Per germline, CDR1 DFQATT and CDR2 SNEGSKA (reference sequence). The CDR3 loop spans 15 amino acids. The CDR3 loop is CSASPPALPSYEQYF. Here the CDR3 DNA reads TGCAGTGCTAGCCCTCCGGCGTTGCCGTCCTACGAGCAGTACTTC.

This clonotype was counted a few times. The rearrangement uses TRBV12-3 or TRBV12-4 and TRBJ2-1, with 7 bases lining up with TRBD2. This CDR3 contains 15 residues. J gave up 5 bases and V 6 bases, and 10 bases lay outside the gene matches. CDR3 DNA: TGTGCCAGCAGCCGCACTAGCGATACAAACAATGAGCAGTTCTTC. Amino acid sequence: CASSRTSDTNNEQFF.

A few counts support this clonotype. The chain combines TRBV6-5 with TRBJ2-1, with D possibly being TRBD1 (5 bases). Germline CDR1 and CDR2: MNHEY and SVGAGI. The CDR3 has 12 residues. Trimming removed 2 bases at V and 10 bases at J, with 9 bases between. Written as DNA, the CDR3 is TGTGCCAGCAGTTACCCTAAGGGGGAGCAGTTCTTC. It specifies CASSYPKGEQFF.